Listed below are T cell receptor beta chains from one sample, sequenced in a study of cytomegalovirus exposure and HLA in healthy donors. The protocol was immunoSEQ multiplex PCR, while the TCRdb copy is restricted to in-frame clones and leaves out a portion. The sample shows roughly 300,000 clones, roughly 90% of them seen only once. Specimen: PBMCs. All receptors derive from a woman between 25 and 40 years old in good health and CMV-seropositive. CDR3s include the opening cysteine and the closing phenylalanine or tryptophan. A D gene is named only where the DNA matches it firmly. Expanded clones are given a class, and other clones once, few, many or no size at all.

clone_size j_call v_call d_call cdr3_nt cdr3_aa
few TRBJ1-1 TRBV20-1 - TGCAGTGCTCCTAGAGGACCTGAAGCTTTCTTT CSAPRGPEAFF
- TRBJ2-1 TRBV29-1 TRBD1 TGCAGCGTTGTTGGGGGCAAGGGGGCCAGGGATGAGCAGTTCTTC CSVVGGKGARDEQFF
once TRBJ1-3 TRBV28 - TGTGCCAGCCATCAAAGGTCTGGAAACACCATATATTTT CASHQRSGNTIYF
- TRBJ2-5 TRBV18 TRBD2 TGTGCCAGCTCACCGAGGGCGGGGGACGCCCAAGAGACCCAGTACTTC CASSPRAGDAQETQYF
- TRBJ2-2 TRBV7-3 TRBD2 TGTGCCAGCAGCTCCCCCTCCAGCGGGAGAGGGGAGCTGTTTTTT CASSSPSSGRGELFF
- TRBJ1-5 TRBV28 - TGTGCCAGCAGTTTGGAGACAGGATTCTCAGGATCCCAGCATTTT CASSLETGFSGSQHF
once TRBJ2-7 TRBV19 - TGTGCCAGTCGATCCGGGACTGGAGGCTACGAGCAGTACTTC CASRSGTGGYEQYF
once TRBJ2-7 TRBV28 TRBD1 TGTGCCAGCAGGCGGGGACAGGGTTTGAGCGAGCAGTACTTC CASRRGQGLSEQYF
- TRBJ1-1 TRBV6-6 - TGTGCCAGCAGTACCCCAGGGGCCCTGGGGACTGAAGCTTTCTTT CASSTPGALGTEAFF
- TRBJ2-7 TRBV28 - TGTGCCAGCAGGAATAATCGGGGGTCCCTCAGCGAGCAGTACTTC CASRNNRGSLSEQYF
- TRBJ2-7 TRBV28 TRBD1 TGTGCCAGCAGTGTCTACAGGGGGCGCGGCGAGCAGTACTTC CASSVYRGRGEQYF
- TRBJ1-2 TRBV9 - TGTGCCAGCAGCGTAGTTACAGGTTATGGCTACACCTTC CASSVVTGYGYTF
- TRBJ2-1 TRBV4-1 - TGCGCCAGCAGCCAAGATGGCGAGACTTACAATGAGCAGTTCTTC CASSQDGETYNEQFF
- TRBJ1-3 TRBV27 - TGTGCCAGCAGTCGATCCTCTGGAAACACCATATATTTT CASSRSSGNTIYF
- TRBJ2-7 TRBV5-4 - TGTGCCAGCAGCTCCCAATCACGAGTCTACGAGCAGTACTTC CASSSQSRVYEQYF
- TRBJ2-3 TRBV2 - TGTGCCAGCAGGGGTCGGGGGGCTGTTGATACGCAGTATTTT CASRGRGAVDTQYF
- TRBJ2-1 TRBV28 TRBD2 TGTGCCACCGGACTAGCGGGAGATGAGCAGTTCTTC CATGLAGDEQFF
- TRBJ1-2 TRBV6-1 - TGTGCCAGCAGTGAATGGTCGGGAGCAAACTATGGCTACACCTTC CASSEWSGANYGYTF